The T cell receptor beta chain under discussion was sequenced for a study of blood T cell repertoires in COVID-19 (dated by TCRdb to 2018 to 2021). Concerning the study at large: Samples covering the acute and convalescent phases of COVID-19 were provided by collaborators in the United States, Italy and Spain. The material from the prospective study consisted of cDNA or gDNA derived from T cells, B-cell-depleted T cells, or PBMCs. Subjects who had been exposed to COVID-19, were actively infected with it, or had recovered from it provided the deeply sampled blood TCRbeta repertoires that made up the dataset. The samples were drawn from two sources: the first 160 participants of the ongoing ImmuneRACE study, and over 1,000 subjects contributed by 6 global collaborators. Where HLA class I and class II types were available, the types were taken from metadata supplied by the sample provider, not from assay-based typing. A de-identified subject ID, COVID-19 status, age in years and sex were almost always included in the sample metadata. The repertoires were made available in a free public database intended to serve as a resource for research on the immune response to SARS-CoV-2.

TCRbeta CDR3 regions were amplified from genomic DNA by means of the immunoSEQ Assay, a bias-controlled multiplex PCR. In the original analysis: Nucleated cell counts per sample were estimated from amplification of reference gene primers within the assay. To quantify the absolute abundance of each unique TCRbeta CDR3 rearrangement, sequence reads were collapsed and filtered. For each sample, productive Simpson clonality was calculated by taking the square root of Simpson's diversity index across productive rearrangements. Entries here come from immuneACCESS through TCRdb and include only in-frame sequences with V and J called. Some clones fail to appear in such tables; in the studies checked, an unresolved V gene covers under half of the shortfall, and the cause of the remainder is unknown. V, J and clone size derive from that table, while D and trimming were established from the DNA sequence. The sample data list over 130,000 clones, and approximately 90% of these were observed just once. The top ten clones comprise roughly 2.5% of the sample.

V ends up 2 bases short and J 3 bases short, with an unmatched junction base count of 16. The CDR3, from cysteine to phenylalanine, totals 18 residues. Of all the DNA, just the CDR3 is kept, 54 bases in frame from base 1. The germline V gene provides CDR1 SGHVS and CDR2 FQNEAQ. One collaborating source in Seattle enrolled patients while the patients were actively infected and followed the patients over time throughout the course of disease. Whole blood was collected in K2EDTA tubes by collaborating institutions according to the institutions' own protocols. For TCRbeta analysis, collaborators shipped samples in one of three forms: frozen whole blood, isolated PBMCs, or DNA extracted from either of those sample types. Results the study describes overall, beyond this receptor: How much clinical and demographic metadata was included differed by source and by participant, and the metadata was provided uncurated.

A word on this clone: This clone's antigen is unknown. Per-base qualities were not stored, and no clone one base away is much larger.

Sequenced material: peripheral blood. Recombination connected TRBV7-8 to TRBJ2-7; 7 of the junction bases match TRBD2. The source of this sequence is a human donor with COVID-19, enrolled during active disease. The donor label of this sample is uncertain. The CDR3 reads as follows: CASSLPKWGLRGLYEQYF. The nucleotides read TGTGCCAGCAGCTTACCCAAATGGGGACTACGGGGCCTCTACGAGCAGTACTTC.